The 29 T cell receptor beta chains reported below all come from one sample, sequenced in a study of CD8+ T cells in alopecia areata. Treatment defined: oral pan-JAK inhibitor, 5-10 mg twice daily. Reverse transcription of extracted RNA yielded cDNA, which provided the sequencing template. The protocol was immunoSEQ multiplex PCR, while the TCRdb copy is restricted to in-frame clones and leaves out a portion. The table includes roughly 210,000 clones, approximately 40% detected once. The specimen comprised CD4+ T cells sorted from blood, sampled at roughly week 38, from a patient treated with tofacitinib. The receptors come from a human donor with alopecia areata.

This clone has only a few counts. This rearrangement joins TRBV2 to TRBJ1-2, with D unclear. V was pared by 2 bases and J by 5 bases, with 6 bases between. CDR1 and CDR2 (germline): SNHLY, FYNNEI. This CDR3 region has 12 residues. CDR3 in DNA: TGTGCCAGCAGTGAACCCGGATATGGCTACACCTTC. Amino acid sequence: CASSEPGYGYTF. Combining the CDR3 with reference TRBV2 and TRBJ1-2 gives the whole variable domain EPEVTQTPSHQVTQMGQEVILRCVPISNHLYFYWYRQILGQKVEFLVSFYNNEISEKSEIFDDQFSVERPDGSNFTLKIRSTKLEDSAMYFCASSEPGYGYTFGSGTRLTVV.

This chain uses TRBV25-1 with TRBJ1-1; D call uncertain. Germline CDR1 is MGHDK and CDR2 is SYGVNS. The CDR3 length is 13 residues. V lost 5 bases and J lost 7, with 14 bases in between. The CDR3 sequence: CASSPNSQDEAFF. The CDR3 nucleotides are TGTGCCAGCAGTCCCAATTCGCAGGATGAAGCTTTCTTT.

The chain links TRBV7-2 to TRBJ2-7; TRBD2 agrees at 13 bases. Germline V lookup: CDR1 SGHTA, CDR2 FQGNSA. This CDR3 has 15 residues. J was trimmed by 3 bases and V by 4 bases; bases with no gene match: 3. The DNA for the CDR3 is TGTGCCAGCAGCTACCGACTAGCGGGAGGCTACGAGCAGTACTTC. Its protein product is CASSYRLAGGYEQYF.

This clone has just a few counts. The J gene is TRBJ2-5, the V gene TRBV19; 8 bases fit TRBD2. CDR3 length equals 14 residues. CDR1 LNHDA and CDR2 SQIVND come from the germline V gene (reference sequence). V trimming: 8 bases; J trimming: 5 bases; junction bases outside the gene matches: 10. The CDR3 coding sequence is TGTGCCAGTTGCCCGGGAGGGCTCTCGGAGACCCAGTACTTC. It yields the protein CASCPGGLSETQYF. Based on the CDR3 plus reference TRBV19 and TRBJ2-5, the full variable domain is DGGITQSPKYLFRKEGQNVTLSCEQNLNHDAMYWYRQDPGQGLRLIYYSQIVNDFQKGDIAEGYSVSREKKESFPLTVTSAQKNPTAFYLCASCPGGLSETQYFGPGTRLLVL.

The chain recombines TRBV28 with TRBJ1-5; TRBD1 is a possible D gene (5 bases). The V end lost 6 bases, the J end lost 7 bases, and 19 bases lay between the germline ends. The CDR3 has 15 amino acids. Germline values: CDR1 MDHEN, CDR2 SYDVKM. The CDR3 loop is CASSRDGSGGQPQHF. CDR3 nucleotides: TGTGCCAGCAGCCGGGACGGCAGTGGAGGACAGCCCCAGCATTTT.

The V call is TRBV11-3, the J call TRBJ2-2; weak D call: TRBD1 (5 bases). Germline CDR1 SGHNT, CDR2 YENEEA. V was cut by 2 bases and J by 6 bases, with 7 bases left in between. CDR3 length equals 13 residues. The CDR3 loop is CASSLQGAGELFF. Written as DNA, the CDR3 is TGTGCCAGCAGCTTACAGGGCGCCGGGGAGCTGTTTTTT.

The sample holds a few counts of this clone. The chain uses TRBV11-2 and TRBJ2-5; 8 positions agree with TRBD2. The CDR3 is 16 residues long. CDR1 is SGHAT and CDR2 is FQNNGV in the germline V gene. Trimming cost V 5 bases and J 5 bases; bases outside gene matches: 13. CDR3 protein: CASSPAGTRGGETQYF. CDR3 nucleotides: TGTGCCAGCAGCCCGGCCGGGACTAGGGGAGGGGAGACCCAGTACTTC.

As regards this clone: Other DNA sequences in this specimen translate into the identical CDR3. The V call is TRBV5-1, the J call TRBJ1-5, with D maybe TRBD1 (6 bases). The germline gives CDR1 SGHRS, CDR2 YFSETQ. Trimming stripped 3 bases from V and 6 bases from J, with 10 bases between. This CDR3 comprises 13 residues. The CDR3 nucleotides are TGCGCCAGCAGCTGGGGAGGGGGTCAGCCCCAGCATTTT. It is translated as CASSWGGGQPQHF.

This clone occurred a few times. The rearrangement joins TRBV29-1 to TRBJ2-2; 13 bases fit TRBD2. With 4 bases clipped from V and 7 bases from J, the junction kept 3 bases outside the gene matches. This CDR3 is 14 amino acids long. Germline CDR1 is SQVTM and CDR2 is ANQGSEA. The CDR3 here is CSVGTSGSVGELFF. CDR3 DNA: TGCAGCGTTGGGACTAGCGGGAGCGTCGGGGAGCTGTTTTTT.

V usage is TRBV4-1 and J usage is TRBJ1-1; 7 bases map to TRBD1. V gave up 2 bases and J gave up 4 bases; unmatched junction bases: 19. Germline CDR1 is MGHRA and CDR2 is YSYEKL. The CDR3 has 19 residues. CDR3 protein: CASSQLLGQKEPQGTEAFF. Written as DNA, the CDR3 is TGCGCCAGCAGCCAACTCCTGGGACAGAAAGAACCGCAAGGCACTGAAGCTTTCTTT.

The chain uses TRBV9 and TRBJ1-2; weak D call: TRBD1 (6 bases). The V end lost 0 bases, the J end lost 7 bases, and 13 bases lay between the germline ends. CDR1 SGDLS and CDR2 YYNGEE come from the germline V gene. The CDR3 is 14 residues long. The CDR3 DNA sequence: TGTGCCAGCAGCGTAGGACAGACAGGTATTGGCTACACCTTC. Amino acids: CASSVGQTGIGYTF.

The gene calls are TRBV28 and TRBJ2-3; D gene uncertain. Germline V CDR1 and CDR2: MDHEN, SYDVKM. The length of the CDR3 is 15 residues. For the CDR3, the DNA is TGTGCAGGGTCGAGTGTGGGAAGCGGCACAGATACGCAGTATTTT. Protein sequence: CAGSSVGSGTDTQYF. Combining the CDR3 with reference TRBV28 and TRBJ2-3 gives the whole variable domain DVKVTQSSRYLVKRTGEKVFLECVQDMDHENMFWYRQDPGLGLRLIYFSYDVKMKEKGDIPEGYSVSREKKERFSLILESASTNQTSMYLCAGSSVGSGTDTQYFGPGTRLTVL.

This clone has only one observation. The chain carries TRBV4-1 and TRBJ2-7, with 11 bases matching TRBD2. The CDR3 consists of 21 residues. J was trimmed by 1 base and V by 4 bases; bases with no gene match: 21. Germline CDR1 is MGHRA and CDR2 is YSYEKL. For the CDR3, the DNA is TGCGCCAGCAGCCGGAAAGGGGGTGGGACTAGCGGAACCCGCGGATCCTACGAGCAGTACTTC. It yields the protein CASSRKGGGTSGTRGSYEQYF.

The chain joins TRBV19 to TRBJ1-4; D possibly corresponds to TRBD1 (6 bases). CDR3 size: 15 residues. V dropped 5 bases and J dropped 3 bases, with 13 bases sitting between them. CDR1 is LNHDA, CDR2 SQIVND, per germline (reference sequence). The CDR3 protein is CASSSYRAANEKLFF. In DNA, the CDR3 is TGTGCCAGTAGTTCCTACAGGGCGGCTAATGAAAAACTGTTTTTT.

This clone was recorded a few times. The rearrangement uses TRBV2 and TRBJ2-3; D is unclear. The CDR3 is 11 residues long. The V end was cut by 5 bases, the J end by 2 bases, with 2 bases between. Germline CDR1 reads SNHLY; CDR2 reads FYNNEI. In DNA form, the CDR3 reads TGTGCCAGCAGTCCCACAGATACGCAGTATTTT. It yields the protein CASSPTDTQYF.

The V gene is TRBV23-1, the J gene TRBJ2-1, with 10 bases that match TRBD1. TRBV23-1 counts as an open reading frame of uncertain function. V was pared by 6 bases and J by 8 bases, with 10 bases of the junction left unmatched. The CDR3 contains 15 residues. The CDR3 is CASSDRDRGVDEQFF. The DNA for the CDR3 is TGCGCCAGCAGCGACCGGGACAGGGGCGTCGATGAGCAGTTCTTC.

The rearrangement joins TRBV14 to TRBJ2-7; TRBD1 is a possible D gene (6 bases). Germline V CDR1 and CDR2: SGHDN, FVKESK. The CDR3 loop spans 15 amino acids. V lost 2 bases to trimming and J lost 1 base, with 12 bases between them. DNA for the CDR3: TGTGCCAGCAGCCAAAAGGACAGAAAGTCCTACGAGCAGTACTTC. This sequence encodes CASSQKDRKSYEQYF.

This chain connects TRBV4-3 to TRBJ1-2, with TRBD1 as a possible D gene (5 bases). Deletions cut 0 bases from V and 4 bases from J, with 9 bases between. The CDR3 totals 14 residues. Per the germline V gene, CDR1 is LGHNA and CDR2 is YSLEER. The CDR3 spells CASSQDSRGYGYTF. CDR3 bases: TGCGCCAGCAGCCAAGATTCGAGGGGCTATGGCTACACCTTC.

The J gene is TRBJ2-6, the V gene TRBV30; TRBD1 matches at 8 bases. CDR3 length equals 17 residues. Unmatched junction bases numbered 11, after V lost 3 bases and J lost 4 bases. CDR1 GTSNPN and CDR2 SVGIG come from the germline V gene (reference sequence). The DNA for the CDR3 is TGTGCCTGGAGCGTACCCACGACAGGGGTCGGGGCCAACGTCCTGACTTTC. Amino acids: CAWSVPTTGVGANVLTF.

CDR3 loop: CASSWAGDSASGYTF. Here the CDR3 DNA reads TGCGCCAGCAGCTGGGCCGGGGACAGCGCCTCCGGCTACACCTTC. The chain links TRBV5-1 to TRBJ1-2, with 7 bases aligning to TRBD1. With V trimmed by 3 bases and J by 8 bases, 13 bases remained unmatched. CDR1 is SGHRS, CDR2 YFSETQ, per germline. The CDR3 consists of 15 residues. The full variable domain, completed using reference TRBV5-1 and TRBJ1-2, is KAGVTQTPRYLIKTRGQQVTLSCSPISGHRSVSWYQQTPGQGLQFLFEYFSETQRNKGNFPGRFSGRQFSNSRSEMNVSTLELGDSALYLCASSWAGDSASGYTFGSGTRLTVV.

This chain joins TRBV6-1 and TRBJ2-1; 9 nucleotides line up with TRBD2. The V gene's germline CDR1 is MNHNS and CDR2 SASEGT. This CDR3 has 15 amino acids. J gave up 6 bases and V 2 bases, and 5 bases lay outside the gene matches. The CDR3: CASSERGLAINEQFF. In DNA, the CDR3 is TGTGCCAGCAGTGAAAGGGGACTAGCAATCAATGAGCAGTTCTTC.

At least ten counts were recorded for this clone. The V call is TRBV5-6, the J call TRBJ2-5; D may correspond to TRBD1 or TRBD2 (6 bases each). The CDR3 spans 14 residues. Trimming removed 1 base from V and 7 bases from J, with 14 bases in between. Germline V gives CDR1 SGHDT, CDR2 YYEEEE. CDR3 sequence reads: CASSLNRGLGTQYF. In nucleotides, the CDR3 is TGTGCCAGCAGCTTGAATCGGGGGCTGGGGACCCAGTACTTC.

This clone came up a few times. The chain is built from TRBV11-2 and TRBJ2-7, with TRBD2 as a possible D gene (6 bases). The CDR3 has 12 amino acids. V was cut by 6 bases and J by 6 bases, with 12 bases left in between. From germline, CDR1 is SGHAT and CDR2 FQNNGV. In DNA, the CDR3 is TGTGCCAGCAGTCCAGGAGGGGCCGAGCAGTACTTC. It codes for CASSPGGAEQYF.

The chain has TRBV30 and TRBJ2-3, with TRBD2 matching over 10 bases. The CDR3 has 15 residues. Germline V CDR1 and CDR2: GTSNPN, SVGIG (reference sequence). The ends lost 0 bases at V and 4 bases at J; junction bases unmatched: 4. The CDR3 region has the DNA TGTGCCTGGAGTGTAGCGGGAGGGTTATCAGATACGCAGTATTTT. Its protein product is CAWSVAGGLSDTQYF.

The chain uses TRBV11-1 and TRBJ2-7; the match to TRBD1 covers 7 bases. CDR1 is SGHAT, CDR2 FQDESV, per germline (reference sequence). The CDR3 is made up of 13 amino acids. The trim removed 4 bases at V and 3 bases at J, leaving 3 bases unmatched. CDR3 in DNA: TGTGCCAGCAGCTGGGGACAGAACTACGAGCAGTACTTC. Encoded protein: CASSWGQNYEQYF.

Here the CDR3 reads CSLQDRGRAEAFF. Written as DNA, the CDR3 is TGCAGCCTCCAAGACAGGGGGCGAGCTGAAGCTTTCTTT. The chain employs TRBV29-1 and TRBJ1-1, with 10 bases lining up with TRBD1. Germline V CDR1 and CDR2: SQVTM, ANQGSEA. This CDR3 is 13 amino acids long. J gave up 6 bases and V 8 bases, and 9 bases lay outside the gene matches.

This clone has a single count. The genes are TRBV19 and TRBJ1-2; the D gene is possibly TRBD1 (5 bases). The CDR3 loop spans 11 amino acids. V lost 9 bases to trimming and J lost 7 bases, with 12 bases between them. In germline, CDR1 is LNHDA, CDR2 SQIVND (reference sequence). The CDR3 region has the DNA TGTGCCAGCTACCAGGGACTTGGCTACACCTTC. It translates to CASYQGLGYTF.

V gene TRBV30 combines with J gene TRBJ2-1, with D hard to call. V was shortened by 0 bases and J by 10 bases, with 10 bases between the two germline ends. CDR1 is GTSNPN and CDR2 is SVGIG in the germline V gene (reference sequence). This CDR3 region has 12 residues. Written as DNA, the CDR3 is TGTGCCTGGAGTGTAAATCGACGCGAGCAGTTCTTC. Residues: CAWSVNRREQFF.

This clone was recorded a few times. The genes are TRBV7-9 and TRBJ2-5; D remains unclear. Trimming shortened V by 7 bases and J by 3 bases, and 6 bases separated the two germline ends. From germline, CDR1 is SEHNR and CDR2 FQNEAQ (reference sequence). CDR3 length: 11 residues. The CDR3 reads CASILEETQYF. For the CDR3, the DNA is TGTGCCAGCATCCTCGAAGAGACCCAGTACTTC.